This T cell receptor (beta chain) was observed in a study of shared clonotypes between healthy human individuals. The study, taken as a whole, reports: The expectation was that sequencing depth would affect clonotype sharing among donors. Naive CD4 clonotype sharing across a few donors was about 5%.

Those who donated were healthy HIV-negative adults, with no recent acute infections or vaccinations reported. The donors were all Caucasian adults (living in Nashville, Tennessee). Germline CDR1 and CDR2: SGHTS and YDEGEE. V lost 1 base and J lost 4, with 14 bases in between. CDR3 length: 15 amino acids. The method was immunoSEQ multiplex PCR; TCRdb's version includes in-frame clones alone and lacks a portion of them. The sample has about 980,000 clones, approximately 76% seen once. For this clone: Its antigen is still unknown.

This receptor was identified in a man between 18 and 29 years old in good health. The chain employs TRBV5-8 and TRBJ1-2, with D possibly being TRBD1 (5 bases). Sample: memory CD4+ T cells sorted from blood. Subset specified: CD45RA-negative fraction. CDR3 nucleotides: TGTGCCAGCAGCTTGAGCGGGGCGCCAGGCTATGGCTACACCTTC. This encodes CASSLSGAPGYGYTF.